Listed below are T cell receptor beta chains from one sample, sequenced in a study of blood T cell repertoires in COVID-19. The method was immunoSEQ multiplex PCR; TCRdb's version includes in-frame clones alone and lacks a portion of them. The repertoire holds about 120,000 clones, with around 85% as singletons. The sequencing input was peripheral blood. The origin of the receptors is a man aged 60 to 69 with acute or convalescent COVID-19. Both conserved end residues are part of each CDR3. The order of the fields is V gene, J gene, CDR3 protein.

TRBV5-5,TRBJ2-1,CASSSKPLAVNDNEQFF
TRBV9,TRBJ2-7,CASSPGRGSSYEQYF
TRBV4-3,TRBJ2-7,CASSQGSGRGEQYF
TRBV3-1/TRBV3-2,TRBJ2-5,CASSGTSGETQYF
TRBV28,TRBJ2-7,CASSSWGQGAGEQYF
TRBV11-2,TRBJ2-2,CASSQGTGGTGELFF
TRBV27,TRBJ1-2,CASSQRDRDDGYTF
TRBV27,TRBJ2-5,CASSPRVRGETQYF
TRBV2,TRBJ2-5,CAGAAISGGAGETQYF
TRBV11-2,TRBJ2-7,CASSLELAGHYEQYF